This T cell receptor (beta chain) is drawn from a study of cytomegalovirus exposure and HLA in healthy donors. Clones were read by immunoSEQ multiplex PCR, and TCRdb kept only the in-frame ones, dropping some. The data show about 82,000 clones, with 90% to 95% seen just once and about 0.7% held by the top ten. Study observations and caveats: Altogether, 164 TCR beta chains were recorded as cytomegalovirus-associated.

Looked up from germline, CDR1 is LGHNA and CDR2 is YSLEER. This CDR3 contains 15 residues. V gave up 4 bases and J gave up 7 bases; unmatched junction bases: 11. As for this clone: The antigen remains unidentified.

This clonotype was sampled from a woman under 30 in good health and CMV-seronegative. The chain combines TRBV4-3 with TRBJ1-2, with TRBD1 matching 8 bases. Sequenced input: PBMCs. CDR3 protein: CASSLGQGFGGGYTF. CDR3 coding DNA: TGCGCCAGCAGCCTTGGACAGGGCTTTGGCGGTGGCTACACCTTC.